One sample yielded the 22 T cell receptor beta chains listed below, sequenced in a study of shared clonotypes between healthy human individuals. Some clones are missing from TCRdb's copy, which holds only in-frame ones; the method was immunoSEQ multiplex PCR. Of just over 2,000,000 clones in the sample, about 95% were seen once. CD45RO-negative CD8 cells positively selected for CCR7 made up the naive population, which excluded terminally differentiated effector memory CD45RA+ cells. Sequencing was done on a sample of naive CD8+ T cells sorted from blood. The receptors stem from a man aged 18 to 29 in good health.

The chain carries TRBV5-1 and TRBJ2-3; the D call may be TRBD1 or TRBD2 (5 bases each). The CDR3 loop spans 15 amino acids. Per germline, CDR1 SGHRS and CDR2 YFSETQ. The V end lost 4 bases, the J end lost 0 bases, and 12 bases lay between the germline ends. The CDR3 DNA sequence: TGCGCCAGCAGCCCTCGGGGCGCTAGCACAGATACGCAGTATTTT. Its translation is CASSPRGASTDTQYF. The full variable domain, in which reference TRBV5-1 and TRBJ2-3 provide the parts outside the CDR3, is KAGVTQTPRYLIKTRGQQVTLSCSPISGHRSVSWYQQTPGQGLQFLFEYFSETQRNKGNFPGRFSGRQFSNSRSEMNVSTLELGDSALYLCASSPRGASTDTQYFGPGTRLTVL.

The V gene is TRBV6-5, the J gene TRBJ1-1, with a possible D match to TRBD1 (6 bases). V was shortened by 5 bases and J by 4 bases, with 14 bases between the two germline ends. Per the germline V gene, CDR1 is MNHEY and CDR2 is SVGAGI. The CDR3 is made up of 14 amino acids. The CDR3 bases are TGTGCCAGCAGTGCCAGGGGAAGGTTCACTGAAGCTTTCTTT. Amino acid sequence: CASSARGRFTEAFF.

The J gene is TRBJ1-5, the V gene TRBV5-6; 9 bases line up with TRBD1. The CDR3 runs to 17 residues. Germline V gene data show CDR1 as SGHDT and CDR2 as YYEEEE. Germline trimming cut 0 bases from V and 4 bases from J; bases unmatched to any gene: 8. The CDR3 spells CASSLGLGQGRNQPQHF. The CDR3 DNA reads as TGTGCCAGCAGCTTGGGATTAGGACAGGGGAGAAATCAGCCCCAGCATTTT.

For this clone: Within the sample, other DNA sequences also encode this same CDR3. The genes are TRBV14 and TRBJ1-1; D is uncertain. CDR3 length equals 11 residues. The germline CDR1 and CDR2 sequences are SGHDN and FVKESK. V lost 1 base to trimming and J lost 8 bases, with 5 bases between them. The CDR3 bases are TGTGCCAGCAGCCAAGTGTCCGAAGCTTTCTTT. This gives the protein CASSQVSEAFF.

This rearrangement joins TRBV7-9 to TRBJ1-1, with D possibly TRBD1 on 5 matching bases. This CDR3 contains 15 residues. Looked up from germline, CDR1 is SEHNR and CDR2 is FQNEAQ (reference sequence). V lost 1 base to trimming and J lost 2 bases, with 11 bases between them. CDR3 loop: CASSLGTGINTEAFF. The CDR3 bases are TGTGCCAGCAGCTTAGGAACAGGAATAAACACTGAAGCTTTCTTT.

This chain connects TRBV6-1 to TRBJ1-1; TRBD1 aligns across 11 bases. The CDR3 contains 14 residues. Germline CDR1 reads MNHNS; CDR2 reads SASEGT. V gave up 4 bases and J gave up 6 bases; unmatched junction bases: 4. The CDR3 here is CASSGGQGGPEAFF. The CDR3 DNA follows: TGTGCCAGCAGTGGGGGACAGGGGGGACCTGAAGCTTTCTTT.

V usage is TRBV10-2 and J usage is TRBJ2-7, with TRBD1 as a possible D gene (5 bases). Between the trimmed V and J ends, which lost 3 bases and 0 bases, there was a span of 12 bases. The germline V gene encodes CDR1 WSHSY and CDR2 SAAADI. The CDR3 spans 15 residues. CDR3 residues: CASSEKVDTSYEQYF. CDR3 nucleotide sequence: TGCGCCAGCAGTGAAAAGGTGGACACCTCCTACGAGCAGTACTTC.

The genes are TRBV4-3 and TRBJ2-3; D uncertain. The CDR3 extends over 12 amino acids. With 1 base removed from V and 7 bases from J, the gap between germline ends came to 6 bases. Germline lookup yields CDR1 LGHNA and CDR2 YSLEER. This CDR3 reads CASSQGTYTQYF. As DNA, the CDR3 is TGCGCCAGCAGCCAAGGGACCTATACGCAGTATTTT.

The J gene is TRBJ1-5, the V gene TRBV6-1, with 9 nucleotides matching TRBD1. CDR1 MNHNS and CDR2 SASEGT come from the germline V gene. CDR3 length: 15 residues. J lost 9 bases, V lost 2 bases, and 8 bases had no gene match. The CDR3 loop is CASSEMTGGLMPQHF. CDR3 DNA sequence: TGTGCCAGCAGTGAAATGACAGGGGGTTTGATGCCCCAGCATTTT.

V and J are TRBV4-1 and TRBJ2-7; D not resolved. The CDR3 is made up of 13 amino acids. V lost 4 bases to trimming and J lost 2 bases, with 9 bases between them. Germline CDR1 MGHRA, CDR2 YSYEKL. CDR3 nucleotides: TGCGCCAGCAGCCTTAACAGCGCCTACGAGCAGTACTTC. Translating it yields CASSLNSAYEQYF.

The chain employs TRBV9 and TRBJ2-1; D is possibly TRBD2 (6 bases). The germline V gene has CDR1 SGDLS and CDR2 YYNGEE. The CDR3 is made up of 16 amino acids. V lost 4 bases, J lost 3 bases, and 17 bases lay in between. The CDR3 region is CASSPPSGGVYNEQFF. As DNA, the CDR3 is TGTGCCAGCAGCCCACCTTCCGGAGGGGTCTACAATGAGCAGTTCTTC.

On this clone: Other DNA sequences of this sample code for an identical CDR3. The V gene is TRBV7-9, the J gene TRBJ1-1, with 7 bases that match TRBD1. Trimming took 1 base from V and 5 from J; bases not matched to a gene: 4. The CDR3 consists of 14 residues. Germline V lookup: CDR1 SEHNR, CDR2 FQNEAQ (reference sequence). For the CDR3, the DNA is TGTGCCAGCAGCTTAGGGACAGGTCTTACTGAAGCTTTCTTT. Its protein is CASSLGTGLTEAFF.

The chain links TRBV7-3 to TRBJ1-3; D call uncertain. V gave up 6 bases and J gave up 4 bases, with 16 bases separating them. The CDR3 has 15 amino acids. Germline values: CDR1 SGHTA, CDR2 FQGTGA. The CDR3 spells CASSPDGEPGNTIYF. CDR3 nucleotides: TGTGCCAGCAGTCCCGACGGGGAGCCCGGAAACACCATATATTTT.

The gene calls are TRBV28 and TRBJ2-7; tentative D call: TRBD2 (6 bases). The ends were cut back, 6 bases at V and 6 bases at J, with 21 bases in the middle. From germline, CDR1 is MDHEN and CDR2 SYDVKM. This CDR3 has 15 amino acids. The CDR3 reads CASRVGAGQFGEQYF. The CDR3 DNA is TGTGCCAGCAGGGTAGGGGCGGGGCAGTTCGGCGAGCAGTACTTC.

This clone came up once. This chain joins TRBV9 and TRBJ2-1, with a tentative D call TRBD1 (5 bases). V was pared by 4 bases and J by 3 bases, with 14 bases between. Germline CDR1 and CDR2: SGDLS and YYNGEE. The CDR3 length is 15 residues. CDR3 residues: CASSLAGQGYNEQFF. The CDR3 DNA reads TGTGCCAGCAGCCTCGCCGGCCAGGGCTACAATGAGCAGTTCTTC.

The rearrangement joins TRBV7-3 to TRBJ2-1; 15 bases are shared with TRBD2. J was trimmed by 8 bases and V by 5 bases; bases with no gene match: 4. The CDR3 consists of 15 residues. From germline, CDR1 is SGHTA and CDR2 FQGTGA. CDR3 protein: CASSPGLAGGDEQFF. CDR3 DNA sequence: TGTGCCAGCAGCCCGGGACTAGCGGGAGGTGATGAGCAGTTCTTC. The complete variable domain, with remaining parts taken from reference TRBV7-3 and TRBJ2-1, reads GAGVSQTPSNKVTEKGKYVELRCDPISGHTALYWYRQSLGQGPEFLIYFQGTGAADDSGLPNDRFFAVRPEGSVSTLKIQRTERGDSAVYLCASSPGLAGGDEQFFGPGTRLTVL.

The chain carries TRBV19 and TRBJ2-7; D unclear. The CDR3 extends over 13 amino acids. The V end was cut by 5 bases, the J end by 0 bases, with 8 bases between. Germline CDR1 reads LNHDA; CDR2 reads SQIVND (reference sequence). The CDR3 sequence: CASSVDNSYEQYF. The CDR3 region has the DNA TGTGCCAGTAGTGTCGACAACTCCTACGAGCAGTACTTC.

The chain uses TRBV29-1 and TRBJ2-2; D is unresolved. Germline values: CDR1 SQVTM, CDR2 ANQGSEA. The CDR3 consists of 11 residues. Between the trimmed V and J ends, which lost 3 bases and 7 bases, there was a span of 6 bases. CDR3 nucleotides: TGCAGCGTTGACCAGTTCGGGGAGCTGTTTTTT. It translates to CSVDQFGELFF.

V and J are TRBV7-9 and TRBJ2-2; a weak D match, TRBD2 (6 bases). This CDR3 spans 17 amino acids. Germline-derived CDR1 and CDR2 are SEHNR and FQNEAQ (reference sequence). Trimming stripped 5 bases from V and 4 bases from J, with 20 bases between. The CDR3 coding sequence is TGTGCCAGCAGCCAATTTAGTGGGGGGAGTGGCACCGGGGAGCTGTTTTTT. It codes for CASSQFSGGSGTGELFF. The complete variable domain, with remaining parts taken from reference TRBV7-9 and TRBJ2-2, reads DTGVSQNPRHKITKRGQNVTFRCDPISEHNRLYWYRQTLGQGPEFLTYFQNEAQLEKSRLLSDRFSAERPKGSFSTLEIQRTEQGDSAMYLCASSQFSGGSGTGELFFGEGSRLTVL.

The J gene is TRBJ2-1, the V gene TRBV4-1, with TRBD2 identical over 12 bases. J gave up 3 bases and V 4 bases, and 4 bases lay outside the gene matches. CDR1 MGHRA and CDR2 YSYEKL come from the germline V gene. CDR3 length: 16 amino acids. The CDR3 coding sequence is TGCGCCAGCAGCCCTTTGACTAGCGGGAGCTACAATGAGCAGTTCTTC. This gives the protein CASSPLTSGSYNEQFF.

This clone was recorded only once. The J gene is TRBJ2-5, the V gene TRBV9; 8 bases map to TRBD2. Germline assignment: CDR1 SGDLS and CDR2 YYNGEE. The CDR3 is 14 amino acids. The V segment lost 5 bases and the J segment 5 bases; nucleotides outside the gene matches: 8. The DNA of the CDR3 is TGTGCCAGCAGTCGGGGGGGCCTTGTGGAGACCCAGTACTTC. This sequence encodes CASSRGGLVETQYF.

The chain carries TRBV30 and TRBJ2-7, with a tentative D call TRBD2 (6 bases). This CDR3 is 12 amino acids long. Germline V gene lookup returns CDR1 GTSNPN and CDR2 SVGIG (reference sequence). Trimming pared 0 bases from V and 7 bases from J, leaving 10 bases between. The DNA for the CDR3 is TGTGCCTGGAGTGTAACGGGGGAAGAGCAGTACTTC. It encodes CAWSVTGEEQYF.